The clone carrying this T cell receptor (beta chain) was recorded at least ten times. The sample originates from a study of low-dose radiotherapy and immunotherapy resistance in tumors. In the study overall: TRAV and TRBV primers primed cDNA for both TCRalpha and TCRbeta.

The germline V gene encodes CDR1 SGDLS and CDR2 YYNGEE. The CDR3 covers 14 residues. Trimming cost V 4 bases and J 3 bases; bases outside gene matches: 7. Amplification of TCRs used a constant-region primer and V-primer adapter for roughly 20 PCR cycles. TCRdb used MiXCR to reprocess the reads, holding one entry per CDR3 protein. The sample shows about 50,000 distinct CDR3 sequences, about 11% of them seen only once. Time point described: before trial treatment. Donors, who were enrolled in a single-arm phase I dose-escalation trial, received nivolumab, ipilimumab, aspirin, low-dose cyclophosphamide and low-dose radiotherapy.

The input for sequencing was PBMCs, taken before treatment. This sequence was found in a female donor with ovarian cancer. V usage is TRBV9 and J usage is TRBJ2-7; TRBD1 agrees at 7 bases. CDR3 sequence (DNA): TGTGCCAGCAGCCCAGGAGACAGGGTCTACGAGCAGTACTTC. This sequence encodes CASSPGDRVYEQYF.